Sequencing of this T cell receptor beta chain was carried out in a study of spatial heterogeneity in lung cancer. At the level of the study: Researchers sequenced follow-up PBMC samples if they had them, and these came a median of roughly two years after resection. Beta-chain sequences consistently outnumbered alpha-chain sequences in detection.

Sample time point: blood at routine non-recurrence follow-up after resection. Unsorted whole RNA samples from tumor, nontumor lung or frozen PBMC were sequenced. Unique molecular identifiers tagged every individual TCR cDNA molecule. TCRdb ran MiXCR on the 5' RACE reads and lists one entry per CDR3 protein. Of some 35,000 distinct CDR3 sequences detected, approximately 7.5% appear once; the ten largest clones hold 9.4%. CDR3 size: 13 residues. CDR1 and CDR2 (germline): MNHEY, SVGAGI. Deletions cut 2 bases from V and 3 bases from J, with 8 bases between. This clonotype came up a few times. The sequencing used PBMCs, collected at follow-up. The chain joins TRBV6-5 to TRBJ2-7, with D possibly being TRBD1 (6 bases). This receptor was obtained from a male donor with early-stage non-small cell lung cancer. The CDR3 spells CASSYRQDYEQYF. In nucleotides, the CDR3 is TGTGCCAGCAGTTACCGACAGGACTACGAGCAGTACTTC.